This TCR beta chain was sequenced in a study of blood T cell repertoires in COVID-19 (dated by TCRdb to the early 2020s). About the study as a whole: Samples covering the acute and convalescent phases of COVID-19 were provided by collaborators in the United States, Italy and Spain. Where available, HLA class I and class II types were obtained from metadata supplied by the sample provider rather than from assay-based typing. The dataset comprised deeply sampled blood TCRbeta repertoires from subjects exposed to, actively infected with, or recovered from COVID-19. The prospective study material was composed of cDNA or gDNA derived from T cells, B-cell-depleted T cells, or PBMCs. The samples were drawn from two sources: the first 160 participants of the ongoing ImmuneRACE study, and over 950 subjects contributed by 6 global collaborators. The sample metadata nearly always contained a de-identified subject ID, COVID-19 status, age in years and sex. A freely available public database, intended as a resource for researchers studying the immune response to SARS-CoV-2, is where the repertoires were released.

Study-level results and caveats: How much clinical and demographic metadata was included differed by source and by participant, and the metadata was provided uncurated.

A note on this clone: The antigen it recognizes is unknown. No base-level quality is on record; no much larger clone is a single base apart.

The junction shows trimming of 1 base on V and 0 bases on J, and the gene matches do not reach 3 bases of it. The germline V gene yields KGHSH for CDR1 and LQKENI for CDR2. Reading from cysteine to phenylalanine, the CDR3 counts 16 amino acids. Only the CDR3 DNA stays, 48 bases, in frame from base 1. One collaborating source in Seattle enrolled patients while the patients were actively infected and followed the patients over time throughout the course of disease. Each collaborating institution followed its own protocols to collect whole blood in K2EDTA tubes. For TCRbeta analysis, collaborator samples were shipped as frozen whole blood, as isolated PBMCs, or as DNA extracted from either sample type. The immunoSEQ Assay, a bias-controlled multiplex PCR, was used to amplify TCRbeta CDR3 regions from genomic DNA. The original pipeline was this. Within the assay, amplification of reference gene primers was used to estimate how many nucleated cells each sample contained. Sequence reads were collapsed and filtered to measure the absolute abundance of every unique TCRbeta CDR3 rearrangement. For each sample, productive Simpson clonality was calculated by taking the square root of Simpson's diversity index across productive rearrangements. The source is immuneACCESS, and TCRdb retained only in-frame sequences with V and J called. Part of the clones is not carried over; for the studies checked, unresolved V genes explain less than half of this, and the remainder is unexplained. The DNA gave D and trimming, while V, J and clone size come from that table. The sample contains 170,000 or so clones, around 86% of them found a single time. The ten largest clones take up approximately 8% of the sample.

Source material: peripheral blood. This TCR derives from a woman in her sixties or seventies with COVID-19, enrolled during active disease. The chain employs TRBV18 and TRBJ2-4, with TRBD1 matching 7 junction bases. The DNA reads TGTGCCAGCTCACCACGGGGACAGCTAGCCAAAAACATTCAGTACTTC. Its protein is CASSPRGQLAKNIQYF. The CDR3, completed at both ends by the reference TRBV18 and TRBJ2-4 genes, gives the full variable domain NAGVMQNPRHLVRRRGQEARLRCSPMKGHSHVYWYRQLPEEGLKFMVYLQKENIIDESGMPKERFSAEFPKEGPSILRIQQVVRGDSAAYFCASSPRGQLAKNIQYFGAGTRLSVL.